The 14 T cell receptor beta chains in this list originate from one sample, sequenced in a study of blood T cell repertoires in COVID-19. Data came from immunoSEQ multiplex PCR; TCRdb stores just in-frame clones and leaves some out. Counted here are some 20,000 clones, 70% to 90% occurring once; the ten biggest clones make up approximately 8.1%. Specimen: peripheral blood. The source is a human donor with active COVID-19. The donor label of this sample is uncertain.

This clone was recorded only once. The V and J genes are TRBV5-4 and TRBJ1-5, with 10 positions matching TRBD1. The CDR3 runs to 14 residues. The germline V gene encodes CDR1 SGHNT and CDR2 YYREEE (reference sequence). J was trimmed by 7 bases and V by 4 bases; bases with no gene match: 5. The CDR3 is CASSPDRGGQPQHF. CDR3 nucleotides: TGTGCCAGCAGCCCGGACAGGGGGGGGCAGCCCCAGCATTTT.

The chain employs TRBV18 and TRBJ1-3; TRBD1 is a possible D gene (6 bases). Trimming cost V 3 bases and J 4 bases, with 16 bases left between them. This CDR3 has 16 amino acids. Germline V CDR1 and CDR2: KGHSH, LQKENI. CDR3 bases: TGTGCCAGCTCACCTACTCGGACAGCTTTCGGAAACACCATATATTTT. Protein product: CASSPTRTAFGNTIYF.

This CDR3 is CASSLQRGSSYEQYF. CDR3 DNA sequence: TGTGCCAGCAGCTTACAGCGGGGGAGCTCCTACGAGCAGTACTTC. The rearrangement uses TRBV5-4 and TRBJ2-7; 8 nucleotides line up with TRBD2. The germline gives CDR1 SGHNT, CDR2 YYREEE (reference sequence). The CDR3 has 15 residues. The J segment lost 0 bases and the V segment lost 2 bases, leaving 4 bases of the junction unmatched.

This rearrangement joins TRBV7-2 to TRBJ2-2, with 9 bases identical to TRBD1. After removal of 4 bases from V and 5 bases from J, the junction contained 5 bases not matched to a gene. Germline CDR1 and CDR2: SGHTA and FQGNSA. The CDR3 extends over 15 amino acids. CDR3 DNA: TGTGCCAGCAGCTATGACAGGGGGGGGACCGGGGAGCTGTTTTTT. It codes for CASSYDRGGTGELFF.

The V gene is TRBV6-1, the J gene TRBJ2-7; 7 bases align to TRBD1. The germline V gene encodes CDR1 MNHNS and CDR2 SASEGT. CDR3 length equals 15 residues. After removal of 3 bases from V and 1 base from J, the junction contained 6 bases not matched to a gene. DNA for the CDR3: TGTGCCAGCAGTGACCGAGGCAGGGGGTCCTACGAGCAGTACTTC. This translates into CASSDRGRGSYEQYF.

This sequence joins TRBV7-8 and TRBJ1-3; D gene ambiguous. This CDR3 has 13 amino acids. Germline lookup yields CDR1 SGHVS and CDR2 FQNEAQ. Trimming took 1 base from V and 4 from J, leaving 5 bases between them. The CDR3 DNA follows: TGTGCCAGCAGCTTAGGGGAGGGAAACACCATATATTTT. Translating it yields CASSLGEGNTIYF. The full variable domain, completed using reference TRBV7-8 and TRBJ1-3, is GAGVSQSPRYKVAKRGQDVALRCDPISGHVSLFWYQQALGQGPEFLTYFQNEAQLDKSGLPSDRFFAERPEGSVSTLKIQRTQQEDSAVYLCASSLGEGNTIYFGEGSWLTVV.

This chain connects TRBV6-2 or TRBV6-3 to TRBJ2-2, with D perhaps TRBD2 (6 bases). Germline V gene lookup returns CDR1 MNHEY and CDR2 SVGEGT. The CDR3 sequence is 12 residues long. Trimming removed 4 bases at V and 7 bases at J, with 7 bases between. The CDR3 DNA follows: TGTGCCAGCAGTTGGGGGGACGGGGAGCTGTTTTTT. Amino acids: CASSWGDGELFF.

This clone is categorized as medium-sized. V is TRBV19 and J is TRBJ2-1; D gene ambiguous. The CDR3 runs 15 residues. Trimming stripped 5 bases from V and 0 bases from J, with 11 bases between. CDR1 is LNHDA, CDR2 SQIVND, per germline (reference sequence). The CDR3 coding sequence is TGTGCCAGTAGTGTAGGCGGATCCTCCTACAATGAGCAGTTCTTC. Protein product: CASSVGGSSYNEQFF.

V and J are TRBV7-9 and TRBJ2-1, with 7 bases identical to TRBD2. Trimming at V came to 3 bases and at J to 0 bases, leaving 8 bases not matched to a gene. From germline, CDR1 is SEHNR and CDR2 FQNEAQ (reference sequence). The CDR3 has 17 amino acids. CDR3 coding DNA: TGTGCCAGCAGCTTCTTGAGCGGGGCCAGCTCCTACAATGAGCAGTTCTTC. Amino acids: CASSFLSGASSYNEQFF.

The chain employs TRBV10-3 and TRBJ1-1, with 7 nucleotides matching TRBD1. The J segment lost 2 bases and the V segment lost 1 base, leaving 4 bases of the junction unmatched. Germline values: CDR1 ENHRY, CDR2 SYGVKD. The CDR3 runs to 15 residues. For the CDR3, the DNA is TGTGCCATCAGTGAGTTTCAGGGGGGAAACACTGAAGCTTTCTTT. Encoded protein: CAISEFQGGNTEAFF.

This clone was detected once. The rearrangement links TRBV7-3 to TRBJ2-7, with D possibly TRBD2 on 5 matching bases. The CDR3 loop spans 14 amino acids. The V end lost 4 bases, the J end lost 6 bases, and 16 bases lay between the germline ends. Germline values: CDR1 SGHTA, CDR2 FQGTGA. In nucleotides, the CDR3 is TGTGCCAGCAGCTCCGGACTCTCGGGCGGCGAGCAGTACTTC. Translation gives CASSSGLSGGEQYF.

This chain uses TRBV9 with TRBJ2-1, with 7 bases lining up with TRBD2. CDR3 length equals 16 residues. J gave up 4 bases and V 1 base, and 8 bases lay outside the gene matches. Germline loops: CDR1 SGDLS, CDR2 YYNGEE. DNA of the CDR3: TGTGCCAGCAGCGTACAGGGCGGGAGATCGTACAATGAGCAGTTCTTC. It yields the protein CASSVQGGRSYNEQFF.

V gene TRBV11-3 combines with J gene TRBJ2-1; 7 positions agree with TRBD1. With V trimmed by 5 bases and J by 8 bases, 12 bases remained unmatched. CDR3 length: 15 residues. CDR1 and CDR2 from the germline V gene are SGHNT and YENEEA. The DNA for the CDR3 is TGTGCCAGCAGCCCCCGGACAGGCCTCTTCCATGAGCAGTTCTTC. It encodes CASSPRTGLFHEQFF. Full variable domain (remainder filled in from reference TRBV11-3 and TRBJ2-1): EAGVVQSPRYKIIEKKQPVAFWCNPISGHNTLYWYLQNLGQGPELLIRYENEEAVDDSQLPKDRFSAERLKGVDSTLKIQPAELGDSAVYLCASSPRTGLFHEQFFGPGTRLTVL.

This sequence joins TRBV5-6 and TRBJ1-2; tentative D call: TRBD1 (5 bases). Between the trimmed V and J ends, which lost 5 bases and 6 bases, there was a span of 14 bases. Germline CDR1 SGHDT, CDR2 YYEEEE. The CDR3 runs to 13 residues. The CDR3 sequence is CASRLAGLHGYTF. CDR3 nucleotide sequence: TGTGCCAGCAGACTCGCGGGACTCCATGGCTACACCTTC.